Listed below are T cell receptor beta chains from one sample, sequenced in a study of early T cells in non-severe SARS-CoV-2 infection. TCRdb recomputed calls from the 5' RACE reads with MiXCR, one row per CDR3 protein. This table has about 22,000 distinct CDR3 sequences, 4.5% appearing once. Sequencing was done on a sample of whole blood. The source of these receptors is an adult who was a healthcare worker with PCR-confirmed SARS-CoV-2 infection or an uninfected control (not recorded which). Each CDR3 is given with its conserved first and last residue. The order of the fields is D gene, V gene, J gene, clone size, CDR3 length, CDR3 DNA, CDR3 protein. The D gene is left open where the match is weak. Clone size is given for some rows only: seen once, a few or many times, or a class if the clone is expanded.

TRBD2,TRBV28,TRBJ2-7,many,15,TGTGCCAGCAGTTTTTGGCGGGGGGGAGTCTACGAGCAGTACTTC,CASSFWRGGVYEQYF
-,TRBV18,TRBJ2-7,many,14,TGTGCCAGCTCAAACGCTGGCACCCTCTACGAGCAGTACTTC,CASSNAGTLYEQYF
TRBD2,TRBV24-1,TRBJ2-3,-,15,TGTGCCACCAGTACTAGCGGGGGGGGCACAGATACGCAGTATTTT,CATSTSGGGTDTQYF
-,TRBV21-1,TRBJ2-7,many,16,TGTGCCAGCAGCAGGACAGACAGCCAACTTAACTACGAGCAGTACTTC,CASSRTDSQLNYEQYF
TRBD1,TRBV6-6,TRBJ2-6,many,18,TGTGCCAGCAGTCGCCAGGGACAGGTCGTCTCTGGGGCCAACGTCCTGACTTTC,CASSRQGQVVSGANVLTF
-,TRBV4-3,TRBJ2-7,many,14,TGCGCCAGCAGCTGGGACCTTGCCCCCTACGAGCAGTACTTC,CASSWDLAPYEQYF
-,TRBV7-9,TRBJ2-5,many,14,TGTGCCAGCAGCTTAACCCAGGGCCGGGAGACCCAGTACTTC,CASSLTQGRETQYF
-,TRBV19,TRBJ2-4,many,12,TGTGCCAGTAGTTATGGGGGCCGCATTCAGTACTTC,CASSYGGRIQYF
-,TRBV6-2/TRBV6-3,TRBJ1-1,many,13,TGTGCCAGCAGTTACCTTACCTGGGATGAAGCTTTCTTT,CASSYLTWDEAFF
-,TRBV11-2,TRBJ2-3,-,15,TGTGCCAGCAGCTTAGTAAGACTCCAAGTAGATACGCAGTATTTT,CASSLVRLQVDTQYF
-,TRBV20-1,TRBJ2-1,many,13,TGCAGTGCTAGAGGGGGGCGATTAAATGAGCAGTTCTTC,CSARGGRLNEQFF
-,TRBV20-1,TRBJ1-2,few,14,TGCAGTGCTACCGAACCATGGGCTAACTATGGCTACACCTTC,CSATEPWANYGYTF
-,TRBV4-2,TRBJ1-2,many,14,TGTGCCAGCAGGGCGCTGGAGGGCGACTATGGCTACACCTTC,CASRALEGDYGYTF
-,TRBV2,TRBJ2-7,many,11,TGTGCCAGCACCTCGAACTACGAGCAGTACTTC,CASTSNYEQYF
TRBD1,TRBV5-1,TRBJ2-5,-,15,TGCGCCAGCAGCCTAGGGACAGCCATCCAAGAGACCCAGTACTTC,CASSLGTAIQETQYF
TRBD2,TRBV28,TRBJ2-1,-,20,TGTGCCAGCAGTCACCCCCGCCGGGGGGGGACCTTCTTTTCCTACAATGAGCAGTTCTTC,CASSHPRRGGTFFSYNEQFF
TRBD1,TRBV6-2/TRBV6-3,TRBJ2-3,few,20,TGTGCCAGCAGTTACTCGCTGGGAACAGGGGCTTACCCGTTCACAGATACGCAGTATTTT,CASSYSLGTGAYPFTDTQYF
TRBD1,TRBV7-2,TRBJ1-5,many,14,TGTGCCAGCAGCCCCCGGACAGGGGTGGCGGCCCAGCATTTT,CASSPRTGVAAQHF
TRBD1,TRBV6-2/TRBV6-3,TRBJ2-7,many,18,TGTGCCAGCAGAGACCAGATATCCGGGACAGGGGGTTCCTACGAGCAGTACTTC,CASRDQISGTGGSYEQYF
TRBD2,TRBV12-3/TRBV12-4,TRBJ2-1,medium-sized,15,TGTGCCAGCAGTTCATGGACTAGCGGGGGTGATGAGCAGTTCTTC,CASSSWTSGGDEQFF
TRBD1,TRBV6-6,TRBJ1-5,many,15,TGTGCCAGCAGCGGACAGGGCTTGTCCAATCAGCCCCAGCATTTT,CASSGQGLSNQPQHF
TRBD1,TRBV18,TRBJ1-2,few,13,TGTGCCAGCTCACAACAGGGGGCTTTTGGCTACACCTTC,CASSQQGAFGYTF
-,TRBV10-1,TRBJ2-7,many,14,TGCGCCAGCAGTGAGAATCTTGGGTTTGGCGAGCAGTACTTC,CASSENLGFGEQYF
-,TRBV27,TRBJ2-3,many,15,TGTGCCAGCAGTTTGCTCCTAGCTAGGACAGATACGCAGTATTTT,CASSLLLARTDTQYF
-,TRBV4-2,TRBJ1-3,many,11,TGTGCCAGCAGCCATCCCAACACCATATATTTT,CASSHPNTIYF
-,TRBV30,TRBJ1-2,many,17,TGTGCCCAAGAGGCGGCAGATCCAAGTTCACTTAACTATGGCTACACCTTC,CAQEAADPSSLNYGYTF
-,TRBV11-2,TRBJ1-2,many,13,TGTGCCAGCAGCCTAGGACACGCATTTGGCTACACCTTC,CASSLGHAFGYTF
-,TRBV20-1,TRBJ1-5,many,17,TGCAGTGTGCAAAGATACAAACCCCTGGGGGCCAATCAGCCCCAGCATTTT,CSVQRYKPLGANQPQHF
TRBD1,TRBV4-3,TRBJ2-7,many,14,TGCGCCAGCAGCCCGGGACAGGGGTACTACGAGCAGTACTTC,CASSPGQGYYEQYF
TRBD1,TRBV28,TRBJ2-1,-,13,TGTGCCAGCAGTAGGACAGGGTTTGATGAGCAGTTCTTC,CASSRTGFDEQFF
-,TRBV12-3/TRBV12-4,TRBJ2-2,-,12,TGTGCCAGCACCCCGGACACCGGGGAGCTGTTTTTT,CASTPDTGELFF
TRBD2,TRBV7-2,TRBJ2-3,many,17,TGTGCCAGCAGCCATCGCCTAGCGGGGGTATCCACAGATACGCAGTATTTT,CASSHRLAGVSTDTQYF
-,TRBV6-6,TRBJ2-5,few,12,TGTGCCAGCAAGTACCCCGAAGAGACCCAGTACTTC,CASKYPEETQYF
-,TRBV6-6,TRBJ1-3,many,15,TGTGCCAGCAGTGAGACAGGATCCTCTGGAAACACCATATATTTT,CASSETGSSGNTIYF
TRBD1,TRBV28,TRBJ2-7,-,14,TGTGCCAGCAGTTTCTCAGGACAGGGAGGCGAGCAGTACTTC,CASSFSGQGGEQYF
-,TRBV21-1,TRBJ2-7,many,16,TGTGCCAGCAGCCCCGGACGGGGGCTGGGTAACTACGAGCAGTACTTC,CASSPGRGLGNYEQYF
-,TRBV29-1,TRBJ2-6,-,14,TGCAGCGTTGAATTGCAGGAGGGGGCCAACGTCCTGACTTTC,CSVELQEGANVLTF
-,TRBV6-5,TRBJ2-7,few,13,TGTGCCAGCAGTTTCAGACAGGCCTACGAGCAGTACTTC,CASSFRQAYEQYF
-,TRBV5-1,TRBJ2-7,many,14,TGCGCCAGCGCTATTCAGGGGTCTACCTACGAGCAGTACTTC,CASAIQGSTYEQYF
-,TRBV7-2,TRBJ2-3,many,14,TGTGCCAGCAGCTTAGGAAAATGGGACGGTACGCAGTATTTT,CASSLGKWDGTQYF
-,TRBV20-1,TRBJ1-4,many,13,TGCAGTGCTAGACCCGGGGACGGTGAAAAACTGTTTTTT,CSARPGDGEKLFF
TRBD2,TRBV9,TRBJ2-2,many,14,TGTGCCAGCAGCTTTAGCGGGGGCCCCGGGGAGCTGTTTTTT,CASSFSGGPGELFF
-,TRBV7-2,TRBJ1-5,many,12,TGTGCCAGCAGCTTCAGCTTTCAGCCCCAGCATTTT,CASSFSFQPQHF
-,TRBV21-1,TRBJ1-5,many,14,TGTGCCAGCAGCAAAATCGGGACAGAAGGACCCCAGCATTTT,CASSKIGTEGPQHF
-,TRBV11-3,TRBJ1-5,many,16,TGTGCCAGCAGCTTAGAACAGGGTCATAGCAATCAGCCCCAGCATTTT,CASSLEQGHSNQPQHF
-,TRBV6-2/TRBV6-3,TRBJ1-2,many,13,TGTGCCAGCAGTTATCGACAGAACTATGGCTACACCTTC,CASSYRQNYGYTF